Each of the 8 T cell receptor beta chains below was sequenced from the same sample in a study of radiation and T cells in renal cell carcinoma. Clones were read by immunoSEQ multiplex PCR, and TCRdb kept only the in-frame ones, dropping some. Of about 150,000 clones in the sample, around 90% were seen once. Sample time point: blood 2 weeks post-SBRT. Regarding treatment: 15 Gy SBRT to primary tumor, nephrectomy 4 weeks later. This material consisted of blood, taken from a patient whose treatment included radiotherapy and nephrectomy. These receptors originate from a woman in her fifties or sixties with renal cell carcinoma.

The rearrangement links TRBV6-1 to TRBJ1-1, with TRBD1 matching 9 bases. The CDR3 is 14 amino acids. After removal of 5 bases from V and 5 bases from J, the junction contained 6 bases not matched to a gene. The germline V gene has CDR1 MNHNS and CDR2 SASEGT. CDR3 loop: CASSRDRGGTEAFF. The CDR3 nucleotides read TGTGCCAGCAGTAGAGACAGGGGGGGAACTGAAGCTTTCTTT.

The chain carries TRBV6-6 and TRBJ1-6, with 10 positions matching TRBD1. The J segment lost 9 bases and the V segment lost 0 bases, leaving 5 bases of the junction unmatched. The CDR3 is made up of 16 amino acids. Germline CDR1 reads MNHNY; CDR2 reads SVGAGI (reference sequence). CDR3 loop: CASSYSGQGSVSPLHF. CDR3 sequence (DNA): TGTGCCAGCAGTTACTCGGGACAGGGGTCGGTTTCACCCCTCCACTTT.

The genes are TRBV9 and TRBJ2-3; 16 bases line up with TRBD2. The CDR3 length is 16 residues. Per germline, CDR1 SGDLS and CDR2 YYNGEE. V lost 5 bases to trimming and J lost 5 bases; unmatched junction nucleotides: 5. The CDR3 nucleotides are TGTGCCAGCAGGCCGGGACTAGCGGGGGGGCAAGATACGCAGTATTTT. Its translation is CASRPGLAGGQDTQYF. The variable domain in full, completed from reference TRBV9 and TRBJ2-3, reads DSGVTQTPKHLITATGQRVTLRCSPRSGDLSVYWYQQSLDQGLQFLIQYYNGEERAKGNILERFSAQQFPDLHSELNLSSLELGDSALYFCASRPGLAGGQDTQYFGPGTRLTVL.

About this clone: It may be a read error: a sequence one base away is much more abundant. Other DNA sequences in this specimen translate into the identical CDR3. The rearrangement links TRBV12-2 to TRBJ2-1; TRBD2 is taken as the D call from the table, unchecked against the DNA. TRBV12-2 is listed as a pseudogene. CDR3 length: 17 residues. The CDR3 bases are TGTGCAAGTCGCCCCGTATTGGCGGGGGAGTATTACAATGAGCAGTTCTTC. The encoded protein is CASRPVLAGEYYNEQFF.

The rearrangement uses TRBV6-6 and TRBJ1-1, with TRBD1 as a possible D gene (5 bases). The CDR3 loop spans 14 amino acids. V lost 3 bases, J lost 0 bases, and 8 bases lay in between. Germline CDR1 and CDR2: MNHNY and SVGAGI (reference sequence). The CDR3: CASSYGGMNTEAFF. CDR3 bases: TGTGCCAGCAGTTATGGGGGTATGAACACTGAAGCTTTCTTT.

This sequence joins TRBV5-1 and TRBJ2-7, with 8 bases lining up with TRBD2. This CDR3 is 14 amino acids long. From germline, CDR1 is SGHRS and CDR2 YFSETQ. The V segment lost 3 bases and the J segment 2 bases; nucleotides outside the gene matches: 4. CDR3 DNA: TGCGCCAGCAGCTCCGGGACTAGGACCTACGAGCAGTACTTC. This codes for CASSSGTRTYEQYF.

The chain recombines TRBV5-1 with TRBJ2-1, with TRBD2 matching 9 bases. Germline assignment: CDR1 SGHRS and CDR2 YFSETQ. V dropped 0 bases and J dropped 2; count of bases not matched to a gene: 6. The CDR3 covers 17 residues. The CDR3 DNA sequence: TGCGCCAGCAGCTTGGCCCGAGCGGGGGGTGCCTACAATGAGCAGTTCTTC. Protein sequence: CASSLARAGGAYNEQFF.

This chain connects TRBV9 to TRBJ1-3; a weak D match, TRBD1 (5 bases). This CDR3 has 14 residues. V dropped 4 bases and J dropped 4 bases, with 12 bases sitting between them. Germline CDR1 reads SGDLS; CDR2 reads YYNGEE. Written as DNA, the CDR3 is TGTGCCAGCAGCCCGCGGACACAAGGAAACACCATATATTTT. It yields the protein CASSPRTQGNTIYF.